This T cell receptor (beta chain) was sequenced in a study of cytomegalovirus exposure and HLA in healthy donors. In germline, CDR1 is SGHAT, CDR2 FQNNGV. The CDR3 length is 15 residues. Trimming removed 4 bases from V and 6 bases from J; junction bases left unmatched: 8. Primers for the PCR totalled 60 Vbeta and 13 Jbeta. The data were produced by immunoSEQ multiplex PCR, yet TCRdb's version contains in-frame clones alone and is incomplete. The table lists roughly 200,000 clones, 70% to 90% of them singletons, with less than 2.5% in the top ten. This receptor was taken from a woman aged 45-65 years in good health and CMV-seronegative. Source material: PBMCs. The chain joins TRBV11-2 to TRBJ2-1; 8 bases map to TRBD1. CDR3 DNA: TGTGCCAGCAGCTCCAAGCCAGGGGGCTTCAATGAGCAGTTCTTC. Translated, it gives CASSSKPGGFNEQFF. Filled out from reference TRBV11-2 and TRBJ2-1, the complete variable domain reads EAGVAQSPRYKIIEKRQSVAFWCNPISGHATLYWYQQILGQGPKLLIQFQNNGVVDDSQLPKDRFSAERLKGVDSTLKIQPAKLEDSAVYLCASSSKPGGFNEQFFGPGTRLTVL.